The text below deals with one T cell receptor beta chain. Its antigen is not identified. This sample is part of a study of beta chain features in type 1 diabetes. Since all of the isolated RNA was reverse transcribed, expressed TCRB transcripts were what got sequenced. Sequenced by immunoSEQ multiplex PCR; TCRdb stores in-frame clones only, minus some. Of some 26,000 clones detected, 55% to 70% appear once; the ten largest clones hold roughly 1.1%. Notes on the study in general: High-TCR-expressing cells could be over-represented by cDNA sequencing. People with Type 1 diabetes carried modestly yet significantly shorter TCRB CDR3s in all four CD4+ subsets.

V was shortened by 2 bases and J by 8 bases, with 4 bases between the two germline ends. Per germline, CDR1 MNHNY and CDR2 SVGAGI (reference sequence). There are 11 residues in the CDR3. V gene TRBV6-6 combines with J gene TRBJ2-1; D gene ambiguous. This clonotype was obtained from a woman aged 40 to 50 with type 1 diabetes. The sequenced material came from stem cell memory CD4+ T cells from blood. The CDR3 spells CASSYIYEQFF. CDR3 nucleotides: TGTGCCAGCAGTTACATCTATGAGCAGTTCTTC.